These 19 T cell receptor beta chains share one sample of origin, sequenced in a study of blood T cell repertoires in COVID-19. Libraries were prepared by immunoSEQ multiplex PCR; TCRdb keeps only in-frame clonotypes and omits some of them. The data show under 200,000 clones, more than 85% seen once. The sample was PBMCs or T cells enriched from blood (not recorded which). These receptor sequences come from a woman between 40 and 55 years old in a cohort exposed to, infected with or recovered from COVID-19 (not recorded which).

The chain is built from TRBV3-1 (or the pseudogene TRBV3-2) and TRBJ2-5; possibly TRBD1 for D (6 bases). Trimming took off 5 bases at V and 5 bases at J, with 18 bases between the two ends. The CDR3 is 15 amino acids. CDR1 is LGHDT, CDR2 YNNKEL, per germline (reference sequence). The CDR3 is CASSYIDRRSETQYF. The CDR3 DNA reads as TGTGCCAGCAGCTATATCGACAGGCGTAGCGAGACCCAGTACTTC.

The DNA of the CDR3 is TGCAGCGTTGAGGCTACAGCAACTAATGAAAAACTGTTTTTT. Amino acids: CSVEATATNEKLFF. V and J are TRBV29-1 and TRBJ1-4; no firm D call. With 3 bases removed from V and 0 bases from J, the gap between germline ends came to 8 bases. CDR3 length: 14 residues. Germline V CDR1 and CDR2: SQVTM, ANQGSEA.

J is TRBJ1-2 and V is TRBV2, with D unclear. Germline V gene lookup returns CDR1 SNHLY and CDR2 FYNNEI. Trimming removed 6 bases at V and 8 bases at J, with 16 bases between. This CDR3 comprises 13 residues. This chain's CDR3 is CASSEDSYLGYTF. CDR3 coding DNA: TGTGCCAGCAGCGAGGACTCCTATTTAGGCTACACCTTC.

This clone was picked up a small number of times. V usage is TRBV3-1 (or the pseudogene TRBV3-2) and J usage is TRBJ1-2; D is unclear. Between the trimmed V and J ends, which lost 4 bases and 8 bases, there was a span of 17 bases. CDR1 is LGHDT and CDR2 is YNNKEL in the germline V gene (reference sequence). This CDR3 spans 14 amino acids. In nucleotides, the CDR3 is TGTGCCAGCAGCCCCTCGGATCCGGGGAGAGGCTACACCTTC. Protein product: CASSPSDPGRGYTF.

This clone occurred once. This chain connects TRBV9 to TRBJ2-7; TRBD1 matches at 12 bases. V was clipped by 0 bases and J by 7 bases; unmatched bases: 5. The CDR3 runs 15 residues. Germline V gene data show CDR1 as SGDLS and CDR2 as YYNGEE. DNA of the CDR3: TGTGCCAGCAGCGTAGGGGGGACAGGGGGCCGTGAGCAGTACTTC. This translates into CASSVGGTGGREQYF.

In this sample, this clone turned up once. The chain recombines TRBV29-1 with TRBJ1-2, with D possibly matching TRBD1 (5 bases). Germline CDR1 reads SQVTM; CDR2 reads ANQGSEA. The CDR3 contains 13 residues. Trimming removed 3 bases from V and 0 bases from J, with 8 bases in between. The CDR3 sequence: CSVDGGANYGYTF. For the CDR3, the DNA is TGCAGCGTTGATGGAGGGGCTAACTATGGCTACACCTTC.

This clone was seen a few times. V usage is TRBV4-3 and J usage is TRBJ1-6; D is perhaps TRBD1 (6 bases). CDR3 length: 16 amino acids. CDR1 LGHNA and CDR2 YSLEER come from the germline V gene. V lost 0 bases to trimming and J lost 7 bases, with 13 bases between them. The CDR3 protein is CASSQDWGGSNSPLHF. In DNA, the CDR3 is TGCGCCAGCAGCCAAGATTGGGGGGGCTCGAATTCACCCCTCCACTTT.

The chain combines TRBV20-1 with TRBJ1-1; D remains ambiguous. The CDR3 contains 11 residues. Germline values: CDR1 DFQATT, CDR2 SNEGSKA (reference sequence). V was trimmed by 3 bases and J by 10 bases, leaving 12 bases between them. Written as DNA, the CDR3 is TGCAGTGCTAGGATAGATGAGGGAGCTTTCTTT. Translated, it gives CSARIDEGAFF.

This clone came up once. This sequence joins TRBV19 and TRBJ1-2, with D possibly being TRBD1 (5 bases). The germline CDR1 and CDR2 sequences are LNHDA and SQIVND (reference sequence). The germline V and J ends were trimmed by 0 bases and 2 bases, with 10 bases remaining between them. The CDR3 covers 15 residues. CDR3 sequence (DNA): TGTGCCAGTAGTATAGACCAGGGTGCGAACTATGGCTACACCTTC. Protein product: CASSIDQGANYGYTF.

The chain uses TRBV14 and TRBJ2-7, with 7 bases identical to TRBD1. The CDR3 is made up of 16 amino acids. V lost 3 bases, J lost 3 bases, and 11 bases stayed unmatched. CDR1 and CDR2 (germline): SGHDN, FVKESK. The DNA of the CDR3 is TGTGCCAGCAGCCAGACAGGGTACGAGGATATCTACGAGCAGTACTTC. Its protein is CASSQTGYEDIYEQYF.

V and J are TRBV2 and TRBJ1-2; the match to TRBD1 covers 8 bases. Losses at the gene ends were 7 bases for V and 2 bases for J; bases not matched to a gene: 9. CDR3 size: 15 residues. Germline CDR1 SNHLY, CDR2 FYNNEI. This CDR3 is CASTTDREINYGYTF. DNA for the CDR3: TGTGCCAGCACAACGGACAGGGAGATAAACTATGGCTACACCTTC.

The CDR3: CASRTSGVNEQFF. Here the CDR3 DNA reads TGCGCCAGCCGGACTAGCGGGGTAAATGAGCAGTTCTTC. J is TRBJ2-1 and V is TRBV5-1; TRBD2 matches at 12 bases. Losses at the gene ends were 7 bases for V and 7 bases for J; bases not matched to a gene: 3. CDR1 and CDR2 (germline): SGHRS, YFSETQ. The CDR3 is made up of 13 amino acids.

In this sample, this clone turned up once. This chain uses TRBV27 with TRBJ1-6; 10 bases match TRBD1. This CDR3 comprises 17 residues. V trimming: 6 bases; J trimming: 6 bases; junction bases outside the gene matches: 11. Germline lookup yields CDR1 MNHEY and CDR2 SMNVEV (reference sequence). In nucleotides, the CDR3 is TGTGCCAGCAGCCGTGGGGACAGGGGCCTCTTTAATTCACCCCTCCACTTT. This encodes CASSRGDRGLFNSPLHF.

The V gene is TRBV5-1, the J gene TRBJ2-5, with TRBD2 identical over 9 bases. CDR3 length equals 15 residues. Germline values: CDR1 SGHRS, CDR2 YFSETQ. The junction had 6 bases not matched to a gene; V was cut back by 4 bases and J by 2 bases. The CDR3 DNA sequence: TGCGCCAGCAGCGGAACCACTAGCGGGCAAGAGACCCAGTACTTC. Residues: CASSGTTSGQETQYF.

The chain carries TRBV21-1 and TRBJ1-2; TRBD1 was called by the table and not checked on the DNA. TRBV21-1 is deemed a pseudogene. This CDR3 is built from 15 residues. In nucleotides, the CDR3 is TGTGCCAGCAGCAAGGGGACAGGGGTCTGGTATGGCTACACCTTC. Translation: CASSKGTGVWYGYTF.

The count of this clone is one. The chain employs TRBV29-1 and TRBJ1-2; D perhaps matches TRBD1 (6 bases). Trimming removed 5 bases from V and 8 bases from J, with 18 bases in between. CDR3 size: 13 residues. Germline V CDR1 and CDR2: SQVTM, ANQGSEA. The CDR3 sequence: CSVRSRGGEGYTF. In DNA form, the CDR3 reads TGCAGCGTTCGTTCCAGGGGTGGGGAGGGCTACACCTTC.

J is TRBJ2-3 and V is TRBV5-1, with 7 bases identical to TRBD2. Trimming took 0 bases from V and 3 from J; bases not matched to a gene: 10. The CDR3 is 17 residues long. Germline CDR1 SGHRS, CDR2 YFSETQ. The CDR3 sequence is CASSLAGRAYTTDTQYF. The CDR3 nucleotides are TGCGCCAGCAGCTTGGCAGGGAGGGCCTATACTACAGATACGCAGTATTTT.

The chain links TRBV7-2 to TRBJ2-5; TRBD2 matches 10 bases. In germline, CDR1 is SGHTA, CDR2 FQGNSA. This CDR3 is 15 amino acids long. V gave up 5 bases and J gave up 6 bases; unmatched junction bases: 9. DNA for the CDR3: TGTGCCAGCAGCCCGAGAGGGACTAGCGAACAGACCCAGTACTTC. It yields the protein CASSPRGTSEQTQYF.

V is TRBV12-1 and J is TRBJ1-4. TRBV12-1 is marked as a pseudogene. CDR3 length: 15 residues. This CDR3 is CASSLPGLRNEKLFF. DNA of the CDR3: TGTGCCAGCAGCTTACCGGGACTGAGGAATGAAAAACTGTTTTTT.